The rows below give T cell receptor beta chains drawn from one sample of a study of CD8 T cells in Susac syndrome. MiXCR, applied by TCRdb to the immunoSEQ multiplex PCR reads, yields one record per CDR3 protein. The table records about 100,000 distinct CDR3 sequences, 95% of them present only once. Sequencing used CD8+ T cells from PBMCs. These receptors all come from a human donor with Susac syndrome. Each CDR3 is given with its conserved first and last residue. The D gene is left open where the match is weak. For some rows the clone size is stated as once, few or many, or as a class when expanded; others skip it.

>.|TRBJ2-7|.|TRBV13
TGTGCCAGCAGCTTAGGACATGTGGTCGAGCAGTACTTC
CASSLGHVVEQYF
>.|TRBJ2-1|.|TRBV6-5
TGTGCCAGCAGTTACGGCGGGACCGCTCATTACAATGAGCAGTTCTTC
CASSYGGTAHYNEQFF
>.|TRBJ2-5|TRBD2|TRBV4-1
TGCGCCAGCAGCGCGACTAGCGGGGGCGCGGGGACCCAGTACTTC
CASSATSGGAGTQYF
>.|TRBJ2-1|TRBD1|TRBV20-1
TGCAGTGCTAACAGGGGAAACCACAATGAGCAGTTCTTC
CSANRGNHNEQFF
>.|TRBJ2-1|.|TRBV2
TGTGCCAGCAGTGAGGGGGACTTCAGCTCCTACAATGAGCAGTTCTTC
CASSEGDFSSYNEQFF
>.|TRBJ2-5|.|TRBV5-1
TGCGCCAGCAGCTTGGCCTGGCGGGACCCACAAGAGACCCAGTACTTC
CASSLAWRDPQETQYF
>.|TRBJ1-5|.|TRBV11-2
TGTGCCAGCAGCCTCCACAGCAATCAGCCCCAGCATTTT
CASSLHSNQPQHF
>.|TRBJ2-3|.|TRBV11-2
TGTGCCAGCAGCTGGGAGGGGGGACTAACCACAGATACGCAGTATTTT
CASSWEGGLTTDTQYF
>once|TRBJ2-3|TRBD2|TRBV29-1
TGCAGCGTTTCAGGACTAGCGGCATACACAGATACGCAGTATTTT
CSVSGLAAYTDTQYF
>.|TRBJ2-5|TRBD2|TRBV2
TGTGCCAGCAGTCCAAGCGGGAGCGGAAGGGAGACCCAGTACTTC
CASSPSGSGRETQYF
>.|TRBJ2-1|TRBD2|TRBV2
TGTGCCAGCAGTGAATTCGGCGGGACTAGCGGGAACAATGAGCAGTTCTTC
CASSEFGGTSGNNEQFF
>.|TRBJ1-2|TRBD1|TRBV29-1
TGCAGCGTTGGGGATGGACAGGGGGCGTCCGGCTACACCTTC
CSVGDGQGASGYTF
>.|TRBJ1-1|TRBD1|TRBV29-1
TGCAGCGTTGATTTCTACCAGGGGGCCGGCACTGAAGCTTTCTTT
CSVDFYQGAGTEAFF
>.|TRBJ2-7|TRBD1|TRBV2
TGTGCCAGCAGTAAGTGGGGACAGGGAATCTCGGAGCAGTACTTC
CASSKWGQGISEQYF
>.|TRBJ2-4|.|TRBV7-9
TGTGCCAGCAGCCAACCAGGTCTAGCCAAAAACATTCAGTACTTC
CASSQPGLAKNIQYF
>.|TRBJ1-2|.|TRBV24-1
TGTGCCCCGTGGGGGGAATCCCACGCTGGCTACACCTTC
CAPWGESHAGYTF
>few|TRBJ2-1|TRBD2|TRBV4-2
TGTGCCAGCAGCCAGGGACTAGCGGAACCCAATGAGCAGTTCTTC
CASSQGLAEPNEQFF
>once|TRBJ2-3|TRBD1|TRBV4-1
TGCGCCAGCAGCCAGGACAGGGGGCAAGATACGCAGTATTTT
CASSQDRGQDTQYF
>.|TRBJ2-7|.|TRBV5-1
TGCGCCAGCAGCTTGGACCACTACGAGCAGTACTTC
CASSLDHYEQYF
>.|TRBJ2-5|.|TRBV24-1
TGTGCCACCTGCGGTGAGGCCCAGGGAGAGACCCAGTACTTC
CATCGEAQGETQYF
>.|TRBJ2-4|.|TRBV23-1
TGCGCCAGCAGCCTAGATTGGACATTGAAGTACTTC
CASSLDWTLKYF
>.|TRBJ2-1|.|TRBV20-1
TGCAGTGCTAGGGCAGGCGGAACCTACAATGAGCAGTTCTTC
CSARAGGTYNEQFF
>.|TRBJ2-1|.|TRBV4-1
TGCGCCAGCAGCCAAGATCTGGACACCTTCTCCTACAATGAGCAGTTCTTC
CASSQDLDTFSYNEQFF
>.|TRBJ2-7|.|TRBV29-1
TGCAGCGTTGGAGACAATTGGCAGAGCGAGCAGTACTTC
CSVGDNWQSEQYF
>.|TRBJ1-3|.|TRBV7-9
TGTGCCACGGGGGCCGACGCTGGAAACACCATATATTTT
CATGADAGNTIYF
>once|TRBJ2-4|.|TRBV3-1
TGTGCCAGCAGCCAGGTGACAGGCGTAAACATTCAGTACTTC
CASSQVTGVNIQYF
>few|TRBJ2-1|.|TRBV7-2
TGTGCCAGCAGCTTAGGGGGGTCGCAGTTCTTC
CASSLGGSQFF
>.|TRBJ2-1|TRBD2|TRBV12-3/TRBV12-4
TGTGCCAGCCCCCCGGGTAGCGGGTTAAGCTCCTACAATGAGCAGTTCTTC
CASPPGSGLSSYNEQFF
>once|TRBJ2-1|TRBD2|TRBV29-1
TGCAGCGTTGAGGGCGGGAGAGACTACAATGAGCAGTTCTTC
CSVEGGRDYNEQFF
>.|TRBJ2-6|TRBD1|TRBV6-2/TRBV6-3
TGTGCCAGCAGTTACACGGGACAGGGATTCAACTCTGGGGCCAACGTCCTGACTTTC
CASSYTGQGFNSGANVLTF
>.|TRBJ2-7|TRBD1|TRBV6-1
TGTGCCAGCAGTCCGCCGGGACAGTGGACCTCCTACGAGCAGTACTTC
CASSPPGQWTSYEQYF
>.|TRBJ2-5|.|TRBV7-9
TGTGCCAGCAGACCTAGCGTTCAAGAGACCCAGTACTTC
CASRPSVQETQYF
>.|TRBJ2-2|TRBD1|TRBV7-8
TGTGCCAGCAGCTCCCAGGGGGTCCCTTCCCCCGGGGAGCTGTTTTTT
CASSSQGVPSPGELFF
>.|TRBJ2-7|.|TRBV29-1
TGCAGCGTTGAAGATCTAGGGTATGGAGGCGAGCAGTACTTC
CSVEDLGYGGEQYF
>.|TRBJ2-7|.|TRBV10-3
TGTGCCATCAGTGAAGCTCTGAGAGACGAGCAGTACTTC
CAISEALRDEQYF
>.|TRBJ2-1|.|TRBV7-9
TGTGCCAGCAGCTTAGATTACAATGAGCAGTTCTTC
CASSLDYNEQFF
>.|TRBJ2-1|.|TRBV5-1
TGCGCCAGCAGCTTGGGCTACCAGAGTGAGCAGTTCTTC
CASSLGYQSEQFF
>.|TRBJ2-2|.|TRBV6-1
TGTGCCAGCAGTGAGACCGGACACAACACCGGGGAGCTGTTTTTT
CASSETGHNTGELFF
>.|TRBJ2-1|TRBD2|TRBV3-1
TGTGCCAGCAGCCAAGATCCGGGGCGGGAGCCCTACAATGAGCAGTTCTTC
CASSQDPGREPYNEQFF
>.|TRBJ1-2|.|TRBV6-4
TGTGCCAGCAGTGACTCTAGAGACAGAACCATCTATGGCTACACCTTC
CASSDSRDRTIYGYTF
>.|TRBJ2-2|.|TRBV25-1
TGTGCCAGCACCCAGAGGACCACCGGGGAGCTGTTTTTT
CASTQRTTGELFF
>.|TRBJ2-7|.|TRBV9
TGTGCCAGCAGCGCAGGGGACGAGCAGTACTTC
CASSAGDEQYF
>.|TRBJ2-7|.|TRBV3-1
TGTGCCAGCAGCCAAGGAGACGCAGCCCTCTCCTACGAGCAGTACTTC
CASSQGDAALSYEQYF
>.|TRBJ2-1|TRBD2|TRBV18
TGTGCCAGCTCACCAAGCCGGACTAGCGGGGCCTACAATGAGCAGTTCTTC
CASSPSRTSGAYNEQFF
>.|TRBJ2-5|.|TRBV7-2
TGTGCCAGCAGCTTAGTGTCGGGCACAGAGACCCAGTACTTC
CASSLVSGTETQYF